The rows below give T cell receptor beta chains drawn from one sample of a study of cytomegalovirus exposure and HLA in healthy donors. TCRdb's copy holds only in-frame clones and misses some; the assay was immunoSEQ multiplex PCR. Of a few hundred thousand clones in the sample, about nine tenths were seen once. Sequencing was carried out using PBMCs. These receptors were collected from a woman between 18 and 29 years old in good health and CMV-seronegative. CDR3s include the opening cysteine and the closing phenylalanine or tryptophan. D genes are given only for firm matches.

D: -
V: TRBV7-9
J: TRBJ2-7
CDR3: CASSQDTPTSF

D: TRBD2
V: TRBV25-1
J: TRBJ2-1
CDR3: CASSPRTSGFSTYNEQFF

D: -
V: TRBV7-2
J: TRBJ2-7
CDR3: CASSESSYEQYF

D: -
V: TRBV30
J: TRBJ2-1
CDR3: CAWSSEQNYNEQFF

D: -
V: TRBV10-2
J: TRBJ2-5
CDR3: CASSDRQVQETQYF

D: -
V: TRBV11-2
J: TRBJ2-7
CDR3: CASSRGSFYEQYF

D: TRBD2
V: TRBV10-2
J: TRBJ2-1
CDR3: CASSGTSGYNEQFF

D: TRBD1
V: TRBV4-2
J: TRBJ1-1
CDR3: CASSRQDRANTEAFF

D: -
V: TRBV27
J: TRBJ2-5
CDR3: CASSQGFLETQYF

D: -
V: TRBV9
J: TRBJ1-3
CDR3: CASSTQGSGNTIYF

D: TRBD2
V: TRBV7-9
J: TRBJ2-7
CDR3: CASSGLGRGYIGEQYF

D: -
V: TRBV7-3
J: TRBJ2-1
CDR3: CASSLLSLVNEQFF

D: -
V: TRBV19
J: TRBJ1-2
CDR3: CASSLTVEGYTF

D: TRBD1
V: TRBV27
J: TRBJ2-7
CDR3: CASSGTGATYEQYF

D: -
V: TRBV30
J: TRBJ1-5
CDR3: CAWSRGSGNQPQHF

D: TRBD2
V: TRBV12-5
J: TRBJ2-1
CDR3: CASGLWGGSYEQFF

D: -
V: TRBV11-2
J: TRBJ2-5
CDR3: CASSLFEPQETQYF

D: -
V: TRBV28
J: TRBJ2-7
CDR3: CASSEGLRESYEQYF

D: -
V: TRBV15
J: TRBJ1-5
CDR3: CATSRAFGLGGQPQHF

D: -
V: TRBV10-2
J: TRBJ2-3
CDR3: CASSTASTDTQYF

D: TRBD1
V: TRBV10-3
J: TRBJ1-5
CDR3: CAISLTGVDQPQHF

D: -
V: TRBV6-5
J: TRBJ1-1
CDR3: CASSYGGSLGNTEAFF

D: TRBD2
V: TRBV19
J: TRBJ2-1
CDR3: CASSKIAGSYNEQFF

D: TRBD2
V: TRBV5-1
J: TRBJ2-7
CDR3: CASSREAGVNGYF

D: -
V: TRBV9
J: TRBJ1-5
CDR3: CASSVGSNQPQHF

D: TRBD1
V: TRBV7-9
J: TRBJ1-6
CDR3: CASSLDRGNNSPLHF

D: -
V: TRBV20-1
J: TRBJ2-7
CDR3: CSASGIYEQYF

D: -
V: TRBV10-3
J: TRBJ1-5
CDR3: CAISESGESQPQHF

D: TRBD1
V: TRBV6-5
J: TRBJ1-2
CDR3: CASSYDRDNGYTF

D: TRBD1
V: TRBV27
J: TRBJ2-5
CDR3: CASSLRTGELETQYF

D: -
V: TRBV9
J: TRBJ2-3
CDR3: CASSVGGTDTQYF

D: TRBD1
V: TRBV10-1
J: TRBJ2-7
CDR3: CASSVCSLGQKDYEQYF